One and the same sample provided the 25 T cell receptor beta chains below, sequenced in a study of T cell responses to AZD1222 COVID-19 vaccine. Generated by immunoSEQ multiplex PCR, the TCRdb table keeps only in-frame clones and is missing some. This table has about 200,000 clones, roughly 91% appearing once. Here the sequenced sample was peripheral blood, taken on day 0 of MenACWY control vaccination. These receptor sequences come from an adult in good health.

The sample holds one count of this clone. V gene TRBV6-5 combines with J gene TRBJ1-1; D gene uncertain. This CDR3 contains 16 residues. V was shortened by 0 bases and J by 2 bases, with 13 bases between the two germline ends. Germline V gene sequence: CDR1 MNHEY, CDR2 SVGAGI. The CDR3 DNA is TGTGCCAGCAGTTACTCGACACGTCTTCCAAACACTGAAGCTTTCTTT. This sequence encodes CASSYSTRLPNTEAFF.

The chain is built from TRBV15 and TRBJ1-3; D gene unclear. The V gene's germline CDR1 is LNHNV and CDR2 YYDKDF (reference sequence). There are 16 residues in the CDR3. The V end was cut by 0 bases, the J end by 7 bases, with 16 bases between. CDR3 sequence: CATSRDGGSMRNTIYF. DNA for the CDR3: TGTGCCACCAGCAGAGATGGAGGTTCCATGAGGAACACCATATATTTT. The variable domain in full, completed from reference TRBV15 and TRBJ1-3, reads DAMVIQNPRYQVTQFGKPVTLSCSQTLNHNVMYWYQQKSSQAPKLLFHYYDKDFNNEADTPDNFQSRRPNTSFCFLDIRSPGLGDTAMYLCATSRDGGSMRNTIYFGEGSWLTVV.

The gene calls are TRBV11-2 and TRBJ1-3, with D perhaps TRBD1 (5 bases). Germline lookup yields CDR1 SGHAT and CDR2 FQNNGV. This CDR3 spans 16 amino acids. Trimming took 0 bases from V and 2 from J, leaving 11 bases between them. CDR3 sequence reads: CASSLDGAGTGNTIYF. The CDR3 bases are TGTGCCAGCAGCTTAGATGGGGCAGGCACTGGAAACACCATATATTTT.

This clone was recorded many times. The genes are TRBV7-9 and TRBJ2-7; D gene ambiguous. V dropped 0 bases and J dropped 6 bases, with 9 bases sitting between them. The CDR3 runs to 13 residues. In germline, CDR1 is SEHNR, CDR2 FQNEAQ (reference sequence). The CDR3 DNA sequence: TGTGCCAGCAGCTTAGCGTATGACCCCGAGCAGTACTTC. This gives the protein CASSLAYDPEQYF.

With regard to this clone: Other nucleotide sequences from this sample produce the same CDR3. The rearrangement joins TRBV18 to TRBJ1-6, with 8 bases identical to TRBD1. The V gene end was trimmed by 3 bases and the J gene end by 6 bases; junction bases not matched to a gene: 1. Germline V lookup: CDR1 KGHSH, CDR2 LQKENI. CDR3 length: 14 residues. For the CDR3, the DNA is TGTGCCAGCTCACCTGACAGGGGTAATTCACCCCTCCACTTT. This codes for CASSPDRGNSPLHF.

J is TRBJ2-7 and V is TRBV30; 8 nucleotides match TRBD2. The CDR3 is 14 residues long. The V gene end was trimmed by 0 bases and the J gene end by 4 bases; junction bases not matched to a gene: 5. Per the germline V gene, CDR1 is GTSNPN and CDR2 is SVGIG (reference sequence). CDR3 sequence (DNA): TGTGCCTGGAGTGTACGGGGGGGCCAGTACGAGCAGTACTTC. The encoded protein is CAWSVRGGQYEQYF.

The V call is TRBV4-2, the J call TRBJ2-2; D possibly corresponds to TRBD1 (6 bases). The V end was cut by 0 bases, the J end by 2 bases, with 16 bases between. The length of the CDR3 is 18 residues. Germline CDR1 LGHNA, CDR2 YNFKEQ. The CDR3 spells CASSQDGGRGPNTGELFF. CDR3 in DNA: TGTGCCAGCAGCCAAGATGGGGGCAGAGGGCCAAACACCGGGGAGCTGTTTTTT.

The rearrangement uses TRBV28 and TRBJ2-7; D is uncertain. The V end lost 3 bases, the J end lost 1 base, and 4 bases lay between the germline ends. Germline V lookup: CDR1 MDHEN, CDR2 SYDVKM. The CDR3 consists of 12 residues. CDR3 DNA: TGTGCCAGCAGTTTGGCTTCCTACGAGCAGTACTTC. Translation gives CASSLASYEQYF.

The chain links TRBV6-6 to TRBJ2-3; D unresolved. The V gene's germline CDR1 is MNHNY and CDR2 SVGAGI (reference sequence). CDR3 size: 14 residues. V lost 2 bases, J lost 1 base, and 7 bases lay in between. Here the CDR3 reads CASSYGERTDTQYF. The DNA for the CDR3 is TGTGCCAGCAGTTACGGGGAACGCACAGATACGCAGTATTTT.

This clone was seen just once. The V call is TRBV9, the J call TRBJ2-2; 7 nucleotides line up with TRBD1. V lost 5 bases to trimming and J lost 3 bases; unmatched junction nucleotides: 7. The CDR3 sequence is 15 residues long. Germline loops: CDR1 SGDLS, CDR2 YYNGEE. CDR3 sequence: CASSDGTVYTGELFF. DNA for the CDR3: TGTGCCAGCAGTGACGGGACAGTGTACACCGGGGAGCTGTTTTTT.

Worth noting for this clone: At one end the junction does not follow the germline gene, possibly because of a read error. The V gene is TRBV6-1, the J gene TRBJ2-7; a possible D gene is TRBD2 (7 bases). CDR3 length: 16 amino acids. The germline CDR1 and CDR2 sequences are MNHNS and SASEGT. CDR3 sequence (DNA): TGTGCCAGCTGTGATGGGGGGGGGCGGGTTAAGAACGAGCAGTACTTC. Amino acid sequence: CASCDGGGRVKNEQYF.

The V call is TRBV27, the J call TRBJ1-1; tentative D call: TRBD1 (5 bases). V was shortened by 6 bases and J by 5 bases, with 19 bases between the two germline ends. This CDR3 has 15 residues. Looked up from germline, CDR1 is MNHEY and CDR2 is SMNVEV (reference sequence). The CDR3 DNA reads TGTGCCAGCAGGAACGTAGAGGGGAGAGGGACTGAAGCTTTCTTT. It is translated as CASRNVEGRGTEAFF.

This chain uses TRBV5-1 with TRBJ2-1; 7 bases fit TRBD2. Germline CDR1 SGHRS, CDR2 YFSETQ. The CDR3 totals 13 residues. Losses at the gene ends were 3 bases for V and 9 bases for J; bases not matched to a gene: 6. CDR3 sequence reads: CASSSAGVVEQFF. The CDR3 DNA reads TGCGCCAGCAGCTCGGCGGGGGTCGTTGAGCAGTTCTTC.

This chain links TRBV25-1 with TRBJ1-6, with D possibly TRBD1 on 5 matching bases. Germline assignment: CDR1 MGHDK and CDR2 SYGVNS. The V end was cut by 5 bases, the J end by 1 base, with 12 bases between. The CDR3 totals 16 residues. The DNA of the CDR3 is TGTGCCAGCAGTCGCCTGGGGGGGTCCTATAATTCACCCCTCCACTTT. It yields the protein CASSRLGGSYNSPLHF.

The chain combines TRBV28 with TRBJ2-7, with a possible D match to TRBD1 (6 bases). The germline V gene encodes CDR1 MDHEN and CDR2 SYDVKM. V shed 5 bases and J shed 2 bases, with 16 bases lying between them. This CDR3 is built from 15 residues. CDR3 amino acids: CASSLHQGRPYEQYF. CDR3 DNA sequence: TGTGCCAGCAGTCTGCATCAGGGGCGCCCCTACGAGCAGTACTTC.

The chain couples TRBV2 to TRBJ2-5; no definite D call. Germline-derived CDR1 and CDR2 are SNHLY and FYNNEI. Deletions cut 3 bases from V and 2 bases from J, with 7 bases between. The CDR3 runs to 13 residues. The CDR3 protein is CASSDFDQETQYF. The CDR3 bases are TGTGCCAGCAGTGACTTCGATCAAGAGACCCAGTACTTC.

The rearrangement uses TRBV11-2 and TRBJ2-3, with a tentative D call TRBD2 (6 bases). The CDR3 is 18 amino acids. Germline lookup yields CDR1 SGHAT and CDR2 FQNNGV. The V gene lost 2 bases and the J gene lost 0 bases, with 18 bases spanning the gap. In nucleotides, the CDR3 is TGTGCCAGCAGCTTAAGCCCAGGGTCAGGGACTAGCACAGATACGCAGTATTTT. Translated, it gives CASSLSPGSGTSTDTQYF.

The CDR3 coding sequence is TGTGCCAGCAGAGTGGGTGTCGAGACCCAGTACTTC. The encoded protein is CASRVGVETQYF. The gene calls are TRBV6-5 and TRBJ2-5; the D is unclear. CDR1 is MNHEY and CDR2 is SVGAGI in the germline V gene. The CDR3 spans 12 residues. V lost 6 bases to trimming and J lost 5 bases, with 10 bases between them.

The gene calls are TRBV7-9 and TRBJ2-5; the match to TRBD2 covers 7 bases. This CDR3 region has 15 residues. Looked up from germline, CDR1 is SEHNR and CDR2 is FQNEAQ (reference sequence). The junction had 4 bases not matched to a gene; V was cut back by 2 bases and J by 1 base. Here the CDR3 reads CASSLLAGGQETQYF. The CDR3 coding sequence is TGTGCCAGCAGCTTATTAGCGGGCGGCCAAGAGACCCAGTACTTC.

This clone was seen a few times. V gene TRBV3-1 (or the pseudogene TRBV3-2) combines with J gene TRBJ2-7; 7 positions agree with TRBD2. The CDR3 spans 14 residues. The V segment lost 3 bases and the J segment 0 bases; nucleotides outside the gene matches: 2. In germline, CDR1 is LGHDT, CDR2 YNNKEL (reference sequence). This chain's CDR3 is CASSHRTSSYEQYF. CDR3 sequence (DNA): TGTGCCAGCAGCCACCGGACTAGCTCCTACGAGCAGTACTTC.

The CDR3 here is CASSLGTFYGYTF. The CDR3, as DNA: TGTGCCAGCAGCTTAGGTACATTCTATGGCTACACCTTC. The chain recombines TRBV7-9 with TRBJ1-2, with no clear D. Per the germline V gene, CDR1 is SEHNR and CDR2 is FQNEAQ (reference sequence). Trimming removed 1 base from V and 4 bases from J, with 7 bases in between. This CDR3 is built from 13 residues.

This clone was detected only a few times. This sequence joins TRBV3-1 (or the pseudogene TRBV3-2) and TRBJ1-6, with D possibly being TRBD1 (5 bases). This CDR3 comprises 16 residues. Germline V lookup: CDR1 LGHDT, CDR2 YNNKEL (reference sequence). The germline V and J ends were trimmed by 1 base and 7 bases, with 14 bases remaining between them. CDR3 sequence: CASSQGGAGLNSPLHF. The CDR3, as DNA: TGTGCCAGCAGCCAAGGTGGCGCAGGGCTAAATTCACCCCTCCACTTT.

This clone was observed once. The V and J genes are TRBV5-1 and TRBJ2-2, with D tentatively TRBD2 (6 bases). With 5 bases removed from V and 2 bases from J, the gap between germline ends came to 16 bases. The CDR3 extends over 16 amino acids. CDR1 is SGHRS, CDR2 YFSETQ, per germline. The CDR3 here is CASRRSGDVNTGELFF. In DNA form, the CDR3 reads TGCGCCAGCAGGCGTTCGGGGGATGTCAACACCGGGGAGCTGTTTTTT.

The genes are TRBV4-1 and TRBJ1-2; D uncertain. V was pared by 0 bases and J by 3 bases, with 17 bases between. This CDR3 spans 17 amino acids. Germline values: CDR1 MGHRA, CDR2 YSYEKL. The CDR3 DNA reads TGCGCCAGCAGCCAAGAAGGCCCCGCCCAGAAATACTATGGCTACACCTTC. Amino acid sequence: CASSQEGPAQKYYGYTF.

The V gene is TRBV11-2, the J gene TRBJ2-1; D might be TRBD2 (7 bases). The length of the CDR3 is 18 residues. V shed 5 bases and J shed 0 bases, with 20 bases lying between them. CDR1 SGHAT and CDR2 FQNNGV come from the germline V gene. The CDR3 sequence is CASSAGAGAVSSYNEQFF. CDR3 bases: TGTGCCAGCAGCGCCGGGGCGGGGGCCGTGAGCTCCTACAATGAGCAGTTCTTC. The entire variable domain, with the rest obtained from reference TRBV11-2 and TRBJ2-1, is as follows: EAGVAQSPRYKIIEKRQSVAFWCNPISGHATLYWYQQILGQGPKLLIQFQNNGVVDDSQLPKDRFSAERLKGVDSTLKIQPAKLEDSAVYLCASSAGAGAVSSYNEQFFGPGTRLTVL.